This T cell receptor beta chain was sequenced in a study of blood T cells in healthy people across ages. Study findings and constraints: The study regarded diversity estimates from one million T cells as underestimates. With donor CMV status unknown, expanded clonotype changes were possibly confounded.

Deletions cut 5 bases from V and 0 bases from J, with 13 bases between. The CDR3 is made up of 15 amino acids. The germline CDR1 and CDR2 sequences are SEHNR and FQNEAQ (reference sequence). Together with a sample-barcoded 5' primer, a J-beta primer mix was included in a second PCR lasting about 6 to 11 cycles. TCRdb re-called the 5' RACE reads with MiXCR, one entry per CDR3 protein. The profile shows around 600,000 distinct CDR3 sequences, around 48% of them singletons. This clonotype occurred many times. The antigen remains unidentified. Every sample yielded at least 6.5 million isolated PBMCs. This TCR was sampled from a man aged 80 or over in good health. The specimen sequenced was blood. V usage is TRBV7-9 and J usage is TRBJ1-2; unclear D gene. The CDR3 loop is CASSLPNSANYGYTF. CDR3 coding DNA: TGTGCCAGCAGCCTACCGAATTCGGCTAACTATGGCTACACCTTC.